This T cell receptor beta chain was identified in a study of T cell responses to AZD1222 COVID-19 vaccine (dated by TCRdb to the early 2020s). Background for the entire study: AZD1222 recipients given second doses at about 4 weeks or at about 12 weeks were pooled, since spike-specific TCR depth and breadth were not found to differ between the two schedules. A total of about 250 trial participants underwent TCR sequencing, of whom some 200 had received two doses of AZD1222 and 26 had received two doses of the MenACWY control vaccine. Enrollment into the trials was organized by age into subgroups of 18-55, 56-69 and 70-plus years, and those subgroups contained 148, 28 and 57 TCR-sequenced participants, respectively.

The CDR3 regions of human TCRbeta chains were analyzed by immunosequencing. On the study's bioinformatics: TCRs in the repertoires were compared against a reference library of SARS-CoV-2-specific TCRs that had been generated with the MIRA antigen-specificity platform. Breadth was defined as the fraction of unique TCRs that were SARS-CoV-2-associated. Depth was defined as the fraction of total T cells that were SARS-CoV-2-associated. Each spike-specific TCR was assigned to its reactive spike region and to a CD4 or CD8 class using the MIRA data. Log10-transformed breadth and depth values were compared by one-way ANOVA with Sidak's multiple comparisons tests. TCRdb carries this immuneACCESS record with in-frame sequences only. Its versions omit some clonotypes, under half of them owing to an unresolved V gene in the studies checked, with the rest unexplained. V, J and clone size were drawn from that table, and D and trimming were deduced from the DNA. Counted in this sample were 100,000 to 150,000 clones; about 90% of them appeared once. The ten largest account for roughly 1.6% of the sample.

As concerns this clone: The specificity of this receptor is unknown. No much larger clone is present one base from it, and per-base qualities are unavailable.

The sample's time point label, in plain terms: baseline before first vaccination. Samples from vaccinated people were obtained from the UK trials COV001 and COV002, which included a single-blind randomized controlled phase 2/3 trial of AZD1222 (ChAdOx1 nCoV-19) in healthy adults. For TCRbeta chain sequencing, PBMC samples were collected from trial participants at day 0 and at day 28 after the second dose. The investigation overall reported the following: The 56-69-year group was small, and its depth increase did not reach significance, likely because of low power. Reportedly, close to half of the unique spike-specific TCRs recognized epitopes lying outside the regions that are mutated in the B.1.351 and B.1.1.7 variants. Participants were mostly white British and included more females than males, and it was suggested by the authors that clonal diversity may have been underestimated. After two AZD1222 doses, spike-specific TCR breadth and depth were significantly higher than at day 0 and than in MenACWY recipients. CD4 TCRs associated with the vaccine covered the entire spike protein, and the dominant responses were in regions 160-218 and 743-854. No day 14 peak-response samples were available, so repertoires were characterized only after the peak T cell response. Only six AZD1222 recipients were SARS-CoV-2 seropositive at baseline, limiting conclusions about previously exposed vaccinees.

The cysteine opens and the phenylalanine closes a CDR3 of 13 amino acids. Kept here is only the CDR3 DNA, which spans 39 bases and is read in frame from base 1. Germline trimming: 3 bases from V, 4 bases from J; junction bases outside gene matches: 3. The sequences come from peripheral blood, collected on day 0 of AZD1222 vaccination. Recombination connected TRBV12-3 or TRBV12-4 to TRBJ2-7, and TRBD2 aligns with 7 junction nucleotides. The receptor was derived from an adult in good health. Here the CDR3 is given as CASSLREGYEQYF. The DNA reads TGTGCCAGCAGTTTGAGGGAGGGTTACGAGCAGTACTTC.